The 22 T cell receptor beta chains below were found in one sample sequenced in a study of T cells in localized non-small cell lung cancer. Method: immunoSEQ multiplex PCR; TCRdb's copy keeps in-frame clones and lacks some. The sample lists 15,000 to 25,000 clones, just over 90% occurring once. Sequencing was performed on peripheral blood, taken before any cancer treatment. All receptors come from a male donor older than 55 with stage I squamous cell lung carcinoma.

This chain joins TRBV11-2 and TRBJ1-5; D is unclear. CDR3 length: 13 residues. Trimming cost V 3 bases and J 3 bases, with 6 bases left between them. Germline CDR1 and CDR2: SGHAT and FQNNGV. The CDR3 is CASSLNYNQPQHF. CDR3 sequence (DNA): TGTGCCAGCAGCTTGAACTACAATCAGCCCCAGCATTTT.

The rearrangement joins TRBV19 to TRBJ2-1; no firm D call. Germline V gene sequence: CDR1 LNHDA, CDR2 SQIVND (reference sequence). The CDR3 loop spans 12 amino acids. The ends were cut back, 2 bases at V and 8 bases at J, with 7 bases in the middle. CDR3 in amino acids: CASSIMGHEQFF. CDR3 bases: TGTGCCAGTAGTATAATGGGCCATGAGCAGTTCTTC.

The rearrangement links TRBV28 to TRBJ1-2; no definite D call. Germline V gives CDR1 MDHEN, CDR2 SYDVKM. This CDR3 has 12 amino acids. The V end lost 2 bases, the J end lost 2 bases, and 3 bases lay between the germline ends. Written as DNA, the CDR3 is TGTGCCAGCAGTTTACAGAACTATGGCTACACCTTC. Translation gives CASSLQNYGYTF.

The chain carries TRBV18 and TRBJ2-7, with 9 nucleotides matching TRBD1. Per the germline V gene, CDR1 is KGHSH and CDR2 is LQKENI. Trimming cost V 5 bases and J 4 bases; bases outside gene matches: 6. The length of the CDR3 is 14 residues. CDR3 sequence (DNA): TGTGCCAGCTCAACCGGGACAGGGTTTTACGAGCAGTACTTC. This codes for CASSTGTGFYEQYF.

The chain joins TRBV2 to TRBJ2-7; D uncertain. CDR1 and CDR2 (germline): SNHLY, FYNNEI. V was trimmed by 10 bases and J by 4 bases, leaving 14 bases between them. This CDR3 spans 12 amino acids. The CDR3 coding sequence is TGTGCCACGACGACGCCCTCGTACGAGCAGTACTTC. Translation gives CATTTPSYEQYF.

The chain is built from TRBV5-5 and TRBJ2-1, with a weak D call TRBD2 (6 bases). The CDR3 covers 14 residues. Germline assignment: CDR1 SGHKS and CDR2 YYEKEE (reference sequence). Trimming took 4 bases from V and 6 from J, leaving 14 bases between them. The CDR3 bases are TGTGCCAGCAGCGTGGTAGCCGGGAGCAATGAGCAGTTCTTC. It specifies CASSVVAGSNEQFF. Full variable domain (missing parts from reference TRBV5-5 and TRBJ2-1): DAGVTQSPTHLIKTRGQQVTLRCSPISGHKSVSWYQQVLGQGPQFIFQYYEKEERGRGNFPDRFSARQFPNYSSELNVNALLLGDSALYLCASSVVAGSNEQFFGPGTRLTVL.

The CDR3 sequence: CASRMGVAQETQYF. DNA for the CDR3: TGCGCCAGCCGAATGGGGGTTGCCCAAGAGACCCAGTACTTC. This chain connects TRBV5-1 to TRBJ2-5; perhaps D is TRBD1 or TRBD2 (5 bases each). The length of the CDR3 is 14 residues. Between the trimmed V and J ends, which lost 7 bases and 1 base, there was a span of 14 bases. Germline values: CDR1 SGHRS, CDR2 YFSETQ.

The chain has TRBV5-1 and TRBJ2-5, with 10 bases fitting TRBD2. V lost 4 bases, J lost 4 bases, and 7 bases stayed unmatched. This CDR3 is 15 amino acids long. The germline CDR1 and CDR2 sequences are SGHRS and YFSETQ. The CDR3 DNA sequence: TGCGCCAGCAGCCTGGTAGCGGGAGGTGGAGAGACCCAGTACTTC. Its protein product is CASSLVAGGGETQYF.

The chain couples TRBV25-1 to TRBJ2-2; weak D call: TRBD1 (5 bases). There are 14 residues in the CDR3. From germline, CDR1 is MGHDK and CDR2 SYGVNS. V was pared by 3 bases and J by 2 bases, with 7 bases between. DNA for the CDR3: TGTGCCAGCAGTGAGCAGGGTAACACCGGGGAGCTGTTTTTT. Protein sequence: CASSEQGNTGELFF.

The rearrangement uses TRBV7-6 and TRBJ1-2; possibly TRBD1 for D (5 bases). The CDR3 length is 12 residues. CDR1 and CDR2 from the germline V gene are SGHVS and FNYEAQ. Trimming took 1 base from V and 7 from J, leaving 7 bases between them. In DNA form, the CDR3 reads TGTGCCAGCAGCTTAGGGGGGGTTGGCTACACCTTC. Its translation: CASSLGGVGYTF.

This chain joins TRBV29-1 and TRBJ2-1; TRBD1 aligns across 7 bases. V lost 6 bases and J lost 4; bases outside the gene matches: 9. This CDR3 comprises 14 residues. Germline CDR1 SQVTM, CDR2 ANQGSEA. The CDR3, as DNA: TGCAGCGTGGTACCGGGACAGTTATACAATGAGCAGTTCTTC. Its translation: CSVVPGQLYNEQFF.

V and J are TRBV2 and TRBJ2-1; the D call may be TRBD1 or TRBD2 (5 bases each). The CDR3 contains 14 residues. Trimming cost V 8 bases and J 5 bases, with 16 bases left between them. Germline V gene lookup returns CDR1 SNHLY and CDR2 FYNNEI. Written as DNA, the CDR3 is TGTGCCAGCGTCCGGGACCCGGCTGACAATGAGCAGTTCTTC. This codes for CASVRDPADNEQFF.

V is TRBV6-6 and J is TRBJ2-6; weak D call: TRBD1 (6 bases). The germline V gene has CDR1 MNHNY and CDR2 SVGAGI (reference sequence). With 4 bases removed from V and 4 bases from J, the gap between germline ends came to 14 bases. The CDR3 is 16 amino acids. The CDR3 protein is CASSLSTGYGANVLTF. DNA for the CDR3: TGTGCCAGCAGTTTGTCCACAGGGTACGGGGCCAACGTCCTGACTTTC.

The rearrangement uses TRBV18 and TRBJ2-7, with D tentatively TRBD1 (7 bases). The CDR3 runs to 14 residues. CDR1 KGHSH and CDR2 LQKENI come from the germline V gene. Trimming removed 5 bases from V and 3 bases from J, with 14 bases in between. CDR3 sequence: CASSIQGGVYEQYF. The CDR3 nucleotides are TGTGCCAGCTCAATCCAGGGGGGCGTCTACGAGCAGTACTTC.

The genes are TRBV2 and TRBJ1-6; D remains unclear. Germline assignment: CDR1 SNHLY and CDR2 FYNNEI. CDR3 size: 14 residues. Trimming took off 3 bases at V and 2 bases at J, with 5 bases between the two ends. CDR3 nucleotide sequence: TGTGCCAGCAGTGACGGCCCCTATAATTCACCCCTCCACTTT. It specifies CASSDGPYNSPLHF. Full variable domain (rest looked up from reference TRBV2 and TRBJ1-6): EPEVTQTPSHQVTQMGQEVILRCVPISNHLYFYWYRQILGQKVEFLVSFYNNEISEKSEIFDDQFSVERPDGSNFTLKIRSTKLEDSAMYFCASSDGPYNSPLHFGNGTRLTVT.

This clone has only one observation. The V call is TRBV9, the J call TRBJ1-3; D might be TRBD1 (5 bases). The CDR3 sequence is 15 residues long. Germline V gives CDR1 SGDLS, CDR2 YYNGEE. V was cut by 0 bases and J by 3 bases, with 10 bases left in between. The CDR3 nucleotides read TGTGCCAGCAGCGTAGCAGGGAGCATTGGAAACACCATATATTTT. As protein: CASSVAGSIGNTIYF.

The chain is built from TRBV19 and TRBJ1-6, with TRBD1 matching 7 bases. V trimming: 1 base; J trimming: 7 bases; junction bases outside the gene matches: 4. The CDR3 is 15 amino acids. Per germline, CDR1 LNHDA and CDR2 SQIVND (reference sequence). CDR3 sequence: CASSIGGTVNSPLHF. The CDR3 nucleotides are TGTGCCAGTAGTATAGGCGGGACAGTCAATTCACCCCTCCACTTT.

V and J are TRBV28 and TRBJ1-2; no reliable D call. CDR3 size: 16 residues. V lost 2 bases and J 2 bases, leaving 15 bases between the germline ends. Germline values: CDR1 MDHEN, CDR2 SYDVKM. CDR3: CASSLEDPGLNYGYTF. The CDR3 coding sequence is TGTGCCAGCAGTTTAGAGGACCCAGGACTCAACTATGGCTACACCTTC.

The chain employs TRBV6-5 and TRBJ1-2, with unresolved D. The CDR3 totals 13 residues. The V end was cut by 0 bases, the J end by 5 bases, with 7 bases between. Per the germline V gene, CDR1 is MNHEY and CDR2 is SVGAGI. CDR3 residues: CASSYSKGYGYTF. For the CDR3, the DNA is TGTGCCAGCAGTTACTCAAAAGGGTATGGCTACACCTTC.

The chain carries TRBV7-3 and TRBJ2-7, with D possibly being TRBD1 or TRBD2 (6 bases each). V was trimmed by 2 bases and J by 6 bases, leaving 11 bases between them. Germline V gene lookup returns CDR1 SGHTA and CDR2 FQGTGA. CDR3 length: 13 residues. The CDR3 DNA reads TGTGCCAGCAGCTTAGAGGGGGGAAGCGAGCAGTACTTC. Translating it yields CASSLEGGSEQYF.

This sequence joins TRBV10-3 and TRBJ2-7; D is perhaps TRBD2 (5 bases). Trimming stripped 0 bases from V and 0 bases from J, with 6 bases between. Germline CDR1 reads ENHRY; CDR2 reads SYGVKD. The CDR3 extends over 14 amino acids. The CDR3 bases are TGTGCCATCAGTGAGTCTACTAGCTCCTACGAGCAGTACTTC. Protein: CAISESTSSYEQYF.

The chain recombines TRBV2 with TRBJ2-7; a weak D match, TRBD2 (6 bases). This CDR3 has 14 amino acids. V shed 0 bases and J shed 4 bases, with 10 bases lying between them. The germline V gene has CDR1 SNHLY and CDR2 FYNNEI. DNA for the CDR3: TGTGCCAGCAGTGAAGCGCGGGGAGGTTACGAGCAGTACTTC. Its translation is CASSEARGGYEQYF.